This T cell receptor beta chain comes out of a study of chemoradiotherapy in HPV16-positive cancers. For the study at large: Candidate HPV-specific T-cell clones and common TCR motifs came from functional assays in a couple of HPV16-positive patients.

Clones were sequenced by immunoSEQ multiplex PCR, and TCRdb holds only the in-frame ones, with some missing. The profile shows around 8,300 clones, about 83% of them singletons. As for this clone: What it recognizes is unknown. A read error may account for a junction end that differs from germline. This specimen includes other DNA sequences encoding the same CDR3.

Study-level results: Only two HPV16-positive patients supplied the functional HPV-specificity definition.

Samples were taken several times over chemoradiotherapy. This CDR3 contains 14 residues. Sequenced here: blood, sampled from a patient who underwent chemoradiotherapy. This receptor was taken from a human donor with HPV-associated anogenital cancer. The genes are TRBV5-3 and TRBJ1-2; 7 nucleotides line up with TRBD1. Being an ORF, TRBV5-3 has a function that is uncertain. Here the CDR3 DNA reads TGCGCCAGAAGCTTCCGGGACAGTACCTGGGGCTACACCTTC. Protein: CARSFRDSTWGYTF.